This T cell receptor (beta chain) was sequenced in a study of T cell responses to AZD1222 COVID-19 vaccine. Study findings and constraints: The donor cohort was predominantly white British with a female majority, and clonal diversity may have been underestimated. In the spike-specific TCR repertoire, nearly half reportedly target unmutated variant regions.

Comment on this clone: Its antigen is not identified.

Libraries were prepared by immunoSEQ multiplex PCR; TCRdb keeps only in-frame clonotypes and omits some of them. This table holds approximately 110,000 clones, 80% to 95% found once. The V gene lost 9 bases and the J gene lost 3 bases, with 18 bases spanning the gap. The CDR3 runs to 14 residues. Looked up from germline, CDR1 is MGHDK and CDR2 is SYGVNS. The gene calls are TRBV25-1 and TRBJ2-7; weak D call: TRBD2 (6 bases). The sample here was peripheral blood, taken 28 days after the second AZD1222 dose. The clonotype originates from an adult who received the AZD1222 COVID-19 vaccine. The CDR3 nucleotides read TGTGCCAGTCCCCGGGACGGAGGGTGCTACGAGCAGTACTTC. It codes for CASPRDGGCYEQYF.